Listed here are 21 T cell receptor beta chains from one sample, sequenced in a study of shared clonotypes between healthy human individuals. Using immunoSEQ multiplex PCR, the repertoire was profiled, and TCRdb retains in-frame clones only, with some absent. The sample contains around 720,000 clones, less than 80% of which appear only once. The sequenced sample was memory CD4+ T cells sorted from blood. As for subset: CD45RA-negative fraction. The receptors were gathered from a woman aged 30 to 39 in good health.

The chain joins TRBV6-1 to TRBJ1-1, with 7 positions matching TRBD1. CDR1 is MNHNS and CDR2 is SASEGT in the germline V gene. Losses at the gene ends were 6 bases for V and 1 base for J; bases not matched to a gene: 8. The CDR3 totals 15 residues. As DNA, the CDR3 is TGTGCCAGCAGGGATACAGGGGACCGGAACACTGAAGCTTTCTTT. Its translation: CASRDTGDRNTEAFF.

The rearrangement links TRBV7-2 to TRBJ1-2, with unresolved D. The CDR3 is made up of 14 amino acids. With 1 base removed from V and 0 bases from J, the gap between germline ends came to 6 bases. In germline, CDR1 is SGHTA, CDR2 FQGNSA. Here the CDR3 reads CASSLGGANYGYTF. As DNA, the CDR3 is TGTGCCAGCAGCTTAGGCGGAGCTAACTATGGCTACACCTTC.

The V and J genes are TRBV4-2 and TRBJ1-2; no clear D. The length of the CDR3 is 12 residues. The germline V and J ends were trimmed by 1 base and 4 bases, with 4 bases remaining between them. From germline, CDR1 is LGHNA and CDR2 YNFKEQ. This CDR3 is CASSQGTYGYTF. CDR3 DNA sequence: TGTGCCAGCAGCCAAGGGACCTATGGCTACACCTTC.

This clone has a single count. This sequence joins TRBV19 and TRBJ2-7; no clear D gene. CDR1 and CDR2 from the germline V gene are LNHDA and SQIVND (reference sequence). The ends were cut back, 3 bases at V and 5 bases at J, with 14 bases in the middle. The CDR3 runs 14 residues. The CDR3 loop is CASSMNRVRNEQYF. CDR3 DNA sequence: TGTGCCAGTAGTATGAATAGGGTTCGGAACGAGCAGTACTTC.

This rearrangement joins TRBV28 to TRBJ2-7, with TRBD1 matching 7 bases. Germline CDR1 and CDR2: MDHEN and SYDVKM. The V and J ends lost 5 bases and 5 bases, in that order; junction bases with no gene match: 6. This CDR3 has 13 residues. The CDR3 protein is CASSLNRGHEQYF. The CDR3 DNA is TGTGCCAGCAGTCTCAACAGGGGACACGAGCAGTACTTC. Full variable domain (missing parts from reference TRBV28 and TRBJ2-7): DVKVTQSSRYLVKRTGEKVFLECVQDMDHENMFWYRQDPGLGLRLIYFSYDVKMKEKGDIPEGYSVSREKKERFSLILESASTNQTSMYLCASSLNRGHEQYFGPGTRLTVT.

The chain links TRBV19 to TRBJ2-1, with D unclear. In germline, CDR1 is LNHDA, CDR2 SQIVND (reference sequence). This CDR3 spans 12 amino acids. Trimming took 6 bases from V and 9 from J, leaving 12 bases between them. In DNA, the CDR3 is TGTGCCAGTAGAAACTCCAACCGTGAGCAGTTCTTC. It yields the protein CASRNSNREQFF.

This sequence joins TRBV5-6 and TRBJ1-3; D remains unclear. The V and J ends lost 3 bases and 2 bases respectively, with 9 bases between them. Germline V gene lookup returns CDR1 SGHDT and CDR2 YYEEEE. The CDR3 spans 14 residues. CDR3 amino acids: CASSSTFAGNTIYF. DNA of the CDR3: TGTGCCAGCAGCTCGACGTTCGCTGGAAACACCATATATTTT.

The V and J genes are TRBV28 and TRBJ1-2, with 8 bases aligning to TRBD1. The CDR3 consists of 16 residues. Germline CDR1 reads MDHEN; CDR2 reads SYDVKM. Germline trimming cut 7 bases from V and 3 bases from J; bases unmatched to any gene: 13. The chain's CDR3 is CASTISPGGAYYGYTF. The CDR3 DNA follows: TGTGCCAGCACCATCAGTCCAGGGGGCGCCTACTATGGCTACACCTTC.

Here the CDR3 DNA reads TGTGCCAGTAGTATCGGTCAGGGAGGCACAGATACGCAGTATTTT. This codes for CASSIGQGGTDTQYF. The chain joins TRBV19 to TRBJ2-3; D could derive from TRBD1 or TRBD2 (5 bases each). Germline CDR1 is LNHDA and CDR2 is SQIVND (reference sequence). The V gene lost 3 bases and the J gene lost 1 base, with 11 bases spanning the gap. This CDR3 region has 15 residues.

The rearrangement links TRBV5-1 to TRBJ2-3, with a tentative D call TRBD1 (6 bases). CDR1 is SGHRS and CDR2 is YFSETQ in the germline V gene. The CDR3 extends over 17 amino acids. V was pared by 0 bases and J by 0 bases, with 14 bases between. CDR3 nucleotides: TGCGCCAGCAGCTTGGGGGGGCCTAGTCCTAGCACAGATACGCAGTATTTT. Translating it yields CASSLGGPSPSTDTQYF.

In this sample, this clone turned up a few times. The chain combines TRBV28 with TRBJ1-1; TRBD1 is a possible D gene (6 bases). Deletions cut 6 bases from V and 3 bases from J, with 11 bases between. In germline, CDR1 is MDHEN, CDR2 SYDVKM. This CDR3 is built from 13 residues. CDR3 residues: CASSGGRHTEAFF. In DNA form, the CDR3 reads TGTGCCAGCAGCGGGGGGCGGCACACTGAAGCTTTCTTT.

This rearrangement joins TRBV10-2 to TRBJ2-3; tentatively, D is TRBD2 (6 bases). The CDR3 sequence is 15 residues long. Trimming removed 2 bases from V and 2 bases from J, with 11 bases in between. Germline V gene lookup returns CDR1 WSHSY and CDR2 SAAADI. In nucleotides, the CDR3 is TGCGCCAGCAGTGAGCCGGCGGGACCCACAGATACGCAGTATTTT. It codes for CASSEPAGPTDTQYF.

The chain is built from TRBV18 and TRBJ1-5; the D gene is possibly TRBD1 (5 bases). This CDR3 spans 13 amino acids. V was clipped by 2 bases and J by 4 bases, with 6 bases between them. Germline V gene lookup returns CDR1 KGHSH and CDR2 LQKENI. The CDR3 region is CASSPGANQPQHF. The DNA of the CDR3 is TGTGCCAGCTCACCAGGGGCGAATCAGCCCCAGCATTTT.

The chain links TRBV4-1 to TRBJ2-2; D is uncertain. The CDR3 contains 14 residues. The germline V gene has CDR1 MGHRA and CDR2 YSYEKL. V dropped 0 bases and J dropped 9 bases, with 11 bases sitting between them. The CDR3 nucleotides are TGCGCCAGCAGCCAAGAGATGGCGATCAGGGAGCTGTTTTTT. Translating gives CASSQEMAIRELFF.

The rearrangement links TRBV18 to TRBJ2-5, with TRBD1 identical over 7 bases. Germline V gene sequence: CDR1 KGHSH, CDR2 LQKENI. This CDR3 region has 14 residues. V gave up 0 bases and J gave up 3 bases; unmatched junction bases: 1. The CDR3 coding sequence is TGTGCCAGCTCACCACCTACAGGGGAAGAGACCCAGTACTTC. Its translation: CASSPPTGEETQYF. Complete variable domain (other parts from reference TRBV18 and TRBJ2-5): NAGVMQNPRHLVRRRGQEARLRCSPMKGHSHVYWYRQLPEEGLKFMVYLQKENIIDESGMPKERFSAEFPKEGPSILRIQQVVRGDSAAYFCASSPPTGEETQYFGPGTRLLVL.

This clone has ten or more counts. The V call is TRBV11-2, the J call TRBJ1-2; TRBD1 is a possible D gene (6 bases). The CDR3 has 14 amino acids. Between the trimmed V and J ends, which lost 0 bases and 8 bases, there was a span of 13 bases. Per the germline V gene, CDR1 is SGHAT and CDR2 is FQNNGV. CDR3 sequence (DNA): TGTGCCAGCAGCTTAGATCAGGGGACGGGCGGCTACACCTTC. It encodes CASSLDQGTGGYTF.

There are a few counts of this clone. The chain carries TRBV19 and TRBJ1-1, with D uncertain. CDR3 size: 13 residues. Looked up from germline, CDR1 is LNHDA and CDR2 is SQIVND (reference sequence). Trimming stripped 4 bases from V and 1 base from J, with 7 bases between. CDR3 region: CASSKQQNTEAFF. The DNA of the CDR3 is TGTGCCAGTAGTAAACAGCAGAACACTGAAGCTTTCTTT.

The table lists this clone with a count of one. This chain joins TRBV6-1 and TRBJ1-1; D remains ambiguous. The germline V and J ends were trimmed by 4 bases and 0 bases, with 12 bases remaining between them. Germline V gene data show CDR1 as MNHNS and CDR2 as SASEGT. The CDR3 extends over 15 amino acids. In nucleotides, the CDR3 is TGTGCCAGCAGTGCCGGTCACAGTGTGAACACTGAAGCTTTCTTT. It encodes CASSAGHSVNTEAFF.

The V gene is TRBV10-3, the J gene TRBJ2-2, with D hard to call. Trimming left V 7 bases short and J 3 bases short, with 12 bases between. CDR1 is ENHRY and CDR2 is SYGVKD in the germline V gene. This CDR3 comprises 14 residues. CDR3 sequence: CAIKLAGYTGELFF. The CDR3 DNA follows: TGTGCCATCAAGTTGGCAGGTTACACCGGGGAGCTGTTTTTT.

The genes are TRBV5-4 and TRBJ2-3, with 12 bases matching TRBD2. The V segment lost 4 bases and the J segment 2 bases; nucleotides outside the gene matches: 5. The CDR3 loop spans 16 amino acids. Germline V gives CDR1 SGHNT, CDR2 YYREEE (reference sequence). In DNA, the CDR3 is TGTGCCAGCAGCCCGAGGACTAGCGGGGACACAGATACGCAGTATTTT. The encoded protein is CASSPRTSGDTDTQYF.

The V gene is TRBV30, the J gene TRBJ2-7; TRBD1 agrees at 9 bases. Germline-derived CDR1 and CDR2 are GTSNPN and SVGIG (reference sequence). The CDR3 is 12 residues long. V shed 5 bases, J shed 3 bases, and the junction held 2 bases outside the gene matches. DNA for the CDR3: TGTGCCTGGGGACAGGGGTTCTACGAGCAGTACTTC. Translating gives CAWGQGFYEQYF.